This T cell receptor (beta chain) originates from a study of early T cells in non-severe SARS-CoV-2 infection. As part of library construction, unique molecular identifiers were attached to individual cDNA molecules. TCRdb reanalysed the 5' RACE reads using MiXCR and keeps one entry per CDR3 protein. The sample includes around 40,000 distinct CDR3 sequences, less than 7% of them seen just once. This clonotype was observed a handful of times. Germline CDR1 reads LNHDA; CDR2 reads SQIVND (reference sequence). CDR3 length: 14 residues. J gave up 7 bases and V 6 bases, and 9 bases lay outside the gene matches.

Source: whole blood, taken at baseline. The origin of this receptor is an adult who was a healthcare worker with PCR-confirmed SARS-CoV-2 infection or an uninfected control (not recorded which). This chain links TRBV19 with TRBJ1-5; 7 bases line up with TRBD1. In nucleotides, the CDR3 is TGTGCCAGTAGCCAGACAGGGACGGGCCAGCCCCAGCATTTT. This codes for CASSQTGTGQPQHF.